This T cell receptor beta chain was documented in a study of cytomegalovirus exposure and HLA in healthy donors (TCRdb year 2017). Broadly, across the study: An earlier analysis of approximately 640 of the donors reported 250 to 300 Gb of sequence data and around 110 million unique TCR beta sequences from around 200 million T cells. An early release covering roughly 600 HLA-typed donors comprised approximately 300 gigabases of sequencing data and around 86 million unique TCR sequences. Of the roughly 400 genotyped donors, approximately 83% fell in the genetic ancestry cluster associated with self-reported Caucasian donors. The aim of the study was to test whether cataloging public T cell receptors could identify signatures of past pathogen exposure. Using immunosequencing, the study profiled T cell repertoires from about 650 subjects and related those repertoires to cytomegalovirus serostatus. In addition to the first cohort of 500 to 850 subjects, a separate validation cohort of some 120 different subjects was used. To predict cytomegalovirus infection status, the study combined high-throughput TCR immunosequencing, statistical association of individual TCRs with disease status, and machine learning. A later analysis re-analyzed previously published TCR beta repertoires from 666 donors and added high-resolution HLA genotyping to study TCR occurrence patterns. In the later analysis, no new phenotypic data were used to find candidate immune exposures; instead, reliance was placed on TCR beta sequences and their occurrence across donors. In an earlier analysis of roughly 600 of the donors, high-throughput TCR beta sequencing was used to judge whether each TCR beta V gene segment behaved as functional or pseudogenic. Donor age, sex, ethnicity and CMV serostatus were collected together with the repertoire data. A later genetic analysis took genome-wide SNP genotypes for about 55% of the roughly 700 donors and used that subset as a discovery cohort. Every discovery cohort repertoire had been produced on one sequencing platform. HLA typing included class I and class II loci at four-digit resolution. The number of donors typed differed by locus, with roughly 629-640 for A, B, C, DRB1 and DQB1, roughly 520 for DQA1, 606 for DPA1, and 400 to 490 for DPB1. Because of strong linkage in the cohort, roughly five DR-DQ haplotypes were treated as single units for association and clustering. On average, about 200,000 unique TCR beta nucleotide sequences were sequenced per donor among more than 350 genotyped donors of the cohort, with 15% to 20% of those sequences being non-productive.

Of note for this clone: What antigen it recognizes has not been identified. No per-base quality is available; no much larger clone lies one base away.

V lost 1 base and J lost 3 bases; the stretch between them is 7 bases long. Spanning cysteine to phenylalanine, the CDR3 consists of 14 amino acids. Only the CDR3 part of the read is kept: 42 bases, read in frame from the first base. The germline V gene gives CDR1 as SGHRS and CDR2 as YFSETQ. What the work shows at the level of the full study, not this receptor alone: Immune exposure information for the cohort was limited to CMV serostatus. In an earlier analysis of some 640 of the donors, most TCR beta V segments were observed in productive rearrangements about 87% or about 30% of the time, broadly matching IMGT annotations. Because HLA typing was missing for some donors at each locus, association tests included only the typed subset. Assigning TCR associations to individual alleles was difficult when HLA alleles, especially DR and DQ, strongly co-occurred. A later analysis reported that several top co-occurrence clusters appeared linked to parvovirus B19, influenza, CMV and Epstein-Barr virus. The study gave a list of more than 150 TCR beta chains associated with cytomegalovirus. A later genetic analysis associated a missense DCLRE1C variant with V-gene and J-gene trimming of TCR beta chains, and an independent cohort replicated the association. Some IMGT-functional V segments, including TRBV6-2 and TRBV6-3, could not be distinguished by the 87-base-pair reads and were therefore excluded. It was suggested by the authors that the approach could potentially be generalized to other disease states and immunological phenotypes. A further reported finding was that TCR beta sequences accurately predicted the HLA-A and HLA-B alleles for most subjects in the first cohort. In a later analysis, HLA-associated TCR beta chains showed more clonal expansion and lower generation probabilities than non-associated chains that were equally common. Because counts were too low, seventeen rarely observed V segments, including chromosome 9 orphons, were excluded from the earlier analysis of some 540 of the donors. In both the original and validation cohorts, the classifier was reported to diagnose cytomegalovirus status with high specificity and sensitivity. While some public TCRs were present in many individuals, most TCR sequences turned up only very rarely across donors. Sequencing depth was assumed to be roughly uniform across donors in the presence/absence analyses, though that assumption may not hold. Linkage disequilibrium might explain the correlated functional status among segregating V segments, but an unknown experimental factor could not be ruled out. In vitro tests confirmed that a few of the cytomegalovirus-associated TCR beta chains recognize cytomegalovirus antigens. A group of highly shared sequence variants was considered likely to be a technical artifact of the sequencing pipeline. In a later analysis, most CMV-associated TCR beta chains were found to appear HLA-restricted, with HLA associations seemingly driven largely by CMV exposure. According to a later genetic analysis, donors in an Asian-associated ancestry cluster had fewer N-insertions in productive TCRs than the roughly 700-donor mean. Specific HLA alleles were associated with 16,951 TCR beta sequences at a false discovery rate of 0.05 in a later analysis. In a later analysis, TCR association rates were found to vary across HLA loci, with the most associated TCRs seen for DRB1 alleles and the fewest for HLA-C alleles. This cohort had only TCR beta chains sequenced, and the lack of alpha or paired-chain data limited which features could be detected.

Library preparation was by the immunoSEQ multiplex PCR assay. A mixture of 60 forward primers for TCR Vbeta segments and 13 reverse primers for TCR Jbeta segments was used in the multiplex PCR. The CDR3 region of rearranged TCR beta genes was amplified from genomic DNA with a multiplex PCR assay. On the Illumina HiSeq System, the amplified TCR beta libraries were sequenced as 87-base-pair reads. The original pipeline was this. A later analysis counted about 76 million unique TCR beta chains across the 700 or so repertoires, and 10 million to 11 million of these chains were shared by at least two donors. To remove PCR and sequencing errors, raw reads were error-corrected and collapsed into unique sequences using a nearest-neighbor algorithm that merged closely related sequences. CDR3 sequences were aligned to IMGT reference sequences to assign V, D and J gene segments. For a sequence to be retained, a match of at least six nucleotides was required to both a V gene segment and a J gene segment. A rearrangement counted as productive if the CDR3 had no stop codons and remained in frame with V and J, and every other rearrangement counted as non-productive. Following IMGT convention, CDR3 was defined as the stretch from the second conserved V-encoded cysteine to the conserved J-encoded phenylalanine. Sequences without an unambiguous match to a single V gene segment were excluded from the earlier analysis of almost 600 of the donors. An earlier analysis of about 590 of the donors classified V segments as functional when productive rearrangements were above 56.7% and as segregating when the standard deviation between donors was above 5%. A statistical classification framework was built to diagnose cytomegalovirus status from the catalog of TCR beta chain sequences. V and J gene assignment, in a later analysis, came from comparing TCR nucleotide sequences with IMGT/GENE-DB human TR gene sequences. Using the TCRdist pipeline, a later analysis assigned CDR3 sequences along with most-parsimonious VDJ recombination scenarios. In a later analysis, every TCR beta chain was defined by the combination of its CDR3 amino acid sequence and its V-gene family, and reads without a unique V-gene family were dropped. To address suspected cross-contamination and a sequencing artifact, a later analysis removed some 620 highly shared, low-generation-probability nucleotide sequences. For each public chain, a later analysis derived a clonal expansion index from normalized ranks of inferred template counts within each repertoire. Generation probabilities in a later analysis came from a VDJ recombination model fitted to out-of-frame rearrangements, and those results were checked against IGoR. In a later analysis, TCR-TCR, TCR-HLA and TCR-CMV co-occurrence was scored with hypergeometric tests, and a repertoire-size bias correction was applied to TCR pairs. False discovery rates were estimated in a later analysis by permuting HLA or CMV assignments 20 times. In a later analysis, co-occurring TCRs were grouped using DBSCAN, with TCRdist sequence similarity added in when clustering inside HLA-allele-positive subsets. Co-occurrence clustering excluded repertoires with fewer than 30,000 or more than 120,000 public chains, plus five with anomalous nucleotide sharing. TCRdb's version of the immuneACCESS table is confined to in-frame rearrangements and falls short of the full clone set. An unresolved V gene accounts for under half of the shortfall where checked; the remainder is of unknown origin. V and J calls and clone size are those listed in that table; D and trimming were worked out from the DNA. This sample has some 150,000 clones in its table, and approximately 80% of those were observed once. The top ten clones comprise about 9.5% of the sample.

The cohort consisted of 666 healthy bone marrow donors. Cohort members were all nominally healthy when sampled, although unrecorded immune exposures were likely present. The donor tested CMV seropositive, placing the donor among the 250 to 350 seropositive members of the cohort. Each donor provided a peripheral blood sample, and peripheral blood mononuclear cells were used for TCR beta sequencing. The Qiagen DNeasy Blood Extraction Kit was used to extract genomic DNA from the blood cell samples. Sequencing input: PBMCs. The TCR originated in a man between 18 and 35 years old in good health and CMV-seropositive. Rearrangement joined TRBV5-1 to TRBJ2-2; there is no confident call for the D gene. CDR3 protein: CASSLPQDTGELFF. The nucleotides are TGCGCCAGCAGCTTGCCCCAGGACACCGGGGAGCTGTTTTTT.